The 5 T cell receptor beta chains below come from one sample, sequenced in a study of blood T cells in healthy people across ages. The authors ran a second PCR of about 6 to 11 cycles using a sample-barcoded 5' primer and a J-beta primer mix. One entry per CDR3 protein results from TCRdb running MiXCR on the 5' RACE reads. The sample carries about 570,000 distinct CDR3 sequences, 27% recorded once. What was sequenced was blood. Receptors were obtained from a woman between 65 and 79 years old in good health.

This clonotype turned up a few times. The rearrangement uses TRBV20-1 and TRBJ2-7; weak D call: TRBD1 (5 bases). Germline lookup yields CDR1 DFQATT and CDR2 SNEGSKA (reference sequence). The CDR3 is 12 residues long. CDR3 bases: TGCAGCCCTAGACAGATTCCCTACGAGCAGTACTTC. Translating gives CSPRQIPYEQYF.

This clonotype was counted only a few times. V is TRBV4-2 and J is TRBJ2-3; TRBD2 is a possible D gene (6 bases). Trimming shortened V by 1 base and J by 4 bases, and 9 bases separated the two germline ends. Germline V gene data show CDR1 as LGHNA and CDR2 as YNFKEQ. The CDR3 length is 14 residues. This CDR3 reads CASSQAGEADTQYF. As DNA, the CDR3 is TGTGCCAGCAGCCAAGCCGGGGAGGCAGATACGCAGTATTTT.

The chain is built from TRBV5-5 and TRBJ2-3; D is possibly TRBD1 or TRBD2 (6 bases each). The germline gives CDR1 SGHKS, CDR2 YYEKEE (reference sequence). Trimming removed 4 bases at V and 1 base at J, with 10 bases between. This CDR3 is built from 14 residues. The CDR3 nucleotides read TGTGCCAGCAGCGGGAGGACAGGCACAGATACGCAGTATTTT. It yields the protein CASSGRTGTDTQYF.

This clonotype has just one count. This sequence joins TRBV5-1 and TRBJ2-3; TRBD2 might be the D (6 bases). Germline assignment: CDR1 SGHRS and CDR2 YFSETQ. The germline V and J ends were trimmed by 0 bases and 5 bases, with 10 bases remaining between them. This CDR3 is 14 amino acids long. The CDR3 DNA reads as TGCGCCAGCAGCTTGGTGCGGGATGGAGATACGCAGTATTTT. This encodes CASSLVRDGDTQYF.

This clonotype was observed a few times. The genes are TRBV27 and TRBJ2-1; D is possibly TRBD1 or TRBD2 (5 bases each). The CDR3 has 13 residues. Germline V gene lookup returns CDR1 MNHEY and CDR2 SMNVEV (reference sequence). V gave up 3 bases and J gave up 10 bases, with 13 bases separating them. The CDR3 DNA reads as TGTGCCAGCAGTTTGTTAGGGACGACCGAGCAGTTCTTC. Its protein is CASSLLGTTEQFF.